The rows below give T cell receptor beta chains drawn from one sample of a study of cytomegalovirus exposure and HLA in healthy donors. TCRdb keeps only in-frame clones here, not all; method: immunoSEQ multiplex PCR. The sample has 130,000 to 150,000 clones; roughly four fifths are singletons. Material for sequencing was PBMCs. Receptors were obtained from a woman in her 30s in good health and CMV-seronegative. Both conserved end residues are trimmed from each CDR3. The order of the fields is V gene, CDR3 protein.

v_call: TRBV4-3; cdr3_aa: ASSFQTGEGYGYT
v_call: TRBV6-5; cdr3_aa: ASNSGNSPLH
v_call: TRBV28; cdr3_aa: ASSLSTGEAF
v_call: TRBV25-1; cdr3_aa: ASSSRGGPYNEQF
v_call: TRBV27; cdr3_aa: ASSTGQDYEQY
v_call: TRBV10-3; cdr3_aa: AISEDRGLEEQY
v_call: TRBV29-1; cdr3_aa: SVFGGQGADEQY
v_call: TRBV11-2; cdr3_aa: ASSPSGGRDTQY
v_call: TRBV7-8; cdr3_aa: ASSPMDRGYNSPLH
v_call: TRBV4-2; cdr3_aa: ASSQSVYSNQPQH
v_call: TRBV4-2; cdr3_aa: ASSLGPNTEAF
v_call: TRBV6-5; cdr3_aa: ASSRQGINQPQH
v_call: TRBV10-1; cdr3_aa: ASSESGAPGQY
v_call: TRBV5-6; cdr3_aa: ASSRGTRLYEQY
v_call: TRBV7-6; cdr3_aa: ASSPSLGGGYGYT
v_call: TRBV29-1; cdr3_aa: STQTGTEAF
v_call: TRBV5-4; cdr3_aa: ASSSRLAGGYNEQF
v_call: TRBV6-1; cdr3_aa: ASSLGGGFGEAF
v_call: TRBV4-2; cdr3_aa: ASSQDLGLAGGQETQY
v_call: TRBV5-4; cdr3_aa: ASSSGGANTGELF
v_call: TRBV6-5; cdr3_aa: ASSSRGLSTDTQY
v_call: TRBV7-8; cdr3_aa: ASTSQNNSPLH
v_call: TRBV18; cdr3_aa: ASSPWTGVDYGYT
v_call: TRBV2; cdr3_aa: ATTKETNEKLF
v_call: TRBV2; cdr3_aa: ASREGQAYNSPLH
v_call: TRBV7-2; cdr3_aa: ASSLVDTGSTEAF
v_call: TRBV7-2; cdr3_aa: ASSTGQGSDTQY
v_call: TRBV18; cdr3_aa: ASSQQGTPVTGELF
v_call: TRBV6-5; cdr3_aa: ASSYWGATNEKLF
v_call: TRBV5-4; cdr3_aa: ASSKTSGPKETQY
v_call: TRBV2; cdr3_aa: ASSHRGWVPQPQH
v_call: TRBV19; cdr3_aa: ASSSKTAYNSPLH
v_call: TRBV19; cdr3_aa: ASNPTTGAGYT
v_call: TRBV5-1; cdr3_aa: ASRQGASTDTQY
v_call: TRBV7-2; cdr3_aa: ASSSLTGTGLYEQY
v_call: TRBV6-5; cdr3_aa: ASSYSRANTGELF
v_call: TRBV18; cdr3_aa: ASSPAGPNQPQH
v_call: TRBV28; cdr3_aa: ASSLLGGRGEGYT
v_call: TRBV19; cdr3_aa: ASSIGLTSGGRRDTQY
v_call: TRBV6-4; cdr3_aa: ASSDLGLAGEQY
v_call: TRBV19; cdr3_aa: ASSKLAGRTGELF
v_call: TRBV5-1; cdr3_aa: ASSPPDSLTEAF
v_call: TRBV5-4; cdr3_aa: ASSSDRPEAF
v_call: TRBV18; cdr3_aa: ASSPQGAYEQY
v_call: TRBV5-1; cdr3_aa: ASSSAYLAGAYNEQF